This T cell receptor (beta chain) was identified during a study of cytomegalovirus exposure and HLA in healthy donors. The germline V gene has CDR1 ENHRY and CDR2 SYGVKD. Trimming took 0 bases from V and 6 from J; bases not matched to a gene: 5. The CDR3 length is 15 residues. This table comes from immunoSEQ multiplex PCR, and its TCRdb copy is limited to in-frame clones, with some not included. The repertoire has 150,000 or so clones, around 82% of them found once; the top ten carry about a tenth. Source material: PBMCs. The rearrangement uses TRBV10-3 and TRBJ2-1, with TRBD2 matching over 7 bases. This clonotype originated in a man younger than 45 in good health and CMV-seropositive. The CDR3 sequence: CAISESGGGSNEQFF. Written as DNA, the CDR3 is TGTGCCATCAGTGAGTCTGGCGGGGGAAGCAATGAGCAGTTCTTC.